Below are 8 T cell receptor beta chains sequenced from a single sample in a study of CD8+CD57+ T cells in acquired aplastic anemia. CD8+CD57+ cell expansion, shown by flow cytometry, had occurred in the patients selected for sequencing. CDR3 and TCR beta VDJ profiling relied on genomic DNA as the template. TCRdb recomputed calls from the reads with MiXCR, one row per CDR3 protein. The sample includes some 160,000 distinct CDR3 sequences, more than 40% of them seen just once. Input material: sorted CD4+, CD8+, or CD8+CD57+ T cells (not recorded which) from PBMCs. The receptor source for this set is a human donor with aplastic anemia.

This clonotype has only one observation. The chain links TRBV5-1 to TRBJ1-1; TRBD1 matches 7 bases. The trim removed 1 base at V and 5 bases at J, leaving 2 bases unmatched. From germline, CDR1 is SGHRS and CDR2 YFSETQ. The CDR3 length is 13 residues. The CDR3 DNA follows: TGCGCCAGCAGCTTGACCAGGGGGACTGAAGCTTTCTTT. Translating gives CASSLTRGTEAFF.

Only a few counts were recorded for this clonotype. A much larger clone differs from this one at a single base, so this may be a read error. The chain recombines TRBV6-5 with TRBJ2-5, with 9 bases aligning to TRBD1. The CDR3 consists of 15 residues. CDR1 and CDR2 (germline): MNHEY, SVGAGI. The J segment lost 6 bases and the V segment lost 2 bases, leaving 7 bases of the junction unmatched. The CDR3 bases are TGTGCCAGCAGTTACACAGGGGGCGCATCCCAGACCCAGTACTTC. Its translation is CASSYTGGASQTQYF.

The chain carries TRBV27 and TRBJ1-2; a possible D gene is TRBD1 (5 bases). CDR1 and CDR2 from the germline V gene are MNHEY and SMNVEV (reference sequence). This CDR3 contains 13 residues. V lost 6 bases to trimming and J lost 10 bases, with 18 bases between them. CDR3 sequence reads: CASRLNRGGDYTF. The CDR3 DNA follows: TGTGCCAGCAGACTCAATCGGGGAGGGGACTACACCTTC.

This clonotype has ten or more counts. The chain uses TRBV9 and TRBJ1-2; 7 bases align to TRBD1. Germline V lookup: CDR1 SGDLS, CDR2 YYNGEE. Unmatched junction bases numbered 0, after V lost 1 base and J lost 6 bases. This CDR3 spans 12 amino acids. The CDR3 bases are TGTGCCAGCAGCGTAAGGGGGCATGGCTACACCTTC. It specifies CASSVRGHGYTF.

The CDR3 reads CASSLLLLDTQYF. The CDR3 region has the DNA TGTGCCAGCAGCTTGTTACTGCTAGATACGCAGTATTTT. This sequence joins TRBV7-2 and TRBJ2-3; D is ambiguous. Deletions cut 3 bases from V and 5 bases from J, with 9 bases between. Germline lookup yields CDR1 SGHTA and CDR2 FQGNSA. The CDR3 contains 13 residues.

The CDR3 here is CATSRGEQYNEQFF. CDR3 coding DNA: TGTGCCACCAGCAGAGGGGAACAGTACAATGAGCAGTTCTTC. The rearrangement joins TRBV15 to TRBJ2-1; D gene uncertain. The CDR3 covers 14 residues. The V gene lost 1 base and the J gene lost 4 bases, with 8 bases spanning the gap. Germline CDR1 is LNHNV and CDR2 is YYDKDF (reference sequence).

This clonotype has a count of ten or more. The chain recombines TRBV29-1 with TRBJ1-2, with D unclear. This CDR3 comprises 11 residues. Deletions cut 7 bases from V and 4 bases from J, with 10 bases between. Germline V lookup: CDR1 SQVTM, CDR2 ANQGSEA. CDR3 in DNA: TGCAGCGCCTTAGGCCTCTATGGCTACACCTTC. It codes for CSALGLYGYTF. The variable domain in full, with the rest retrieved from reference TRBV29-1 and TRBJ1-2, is SAVISQKPSRDICQRGTSLTIQCQVDSQVTMMFWYRQQPGQSLTLIATANQGSEATYESGFVIDKFPISRPNLTFSTLTVSNMSPEDSSIYLCSALGLYGYTFGSGTRLTVV.

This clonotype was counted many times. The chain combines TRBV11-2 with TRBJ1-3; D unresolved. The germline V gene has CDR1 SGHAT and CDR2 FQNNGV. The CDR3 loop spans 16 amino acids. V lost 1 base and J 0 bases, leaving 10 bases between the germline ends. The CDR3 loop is CASSLGWGLSGNTIYF. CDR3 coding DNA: TGTGCCAGCAGCTTAGGGTGGGGTCTCTCTGGAAACACCATATATTTT.